One and the same sample provided the 6 T cell receptor beta chains below, sequenced in a study of OX40 agonist ivuxolimab in advanced cancers. Libraries came from the immunoSEQ multiplex PCR assay. Drawn from immuneACCESS, this table holds only the in-frame rearrangements with V and J called that TCRdb kept. Clones are partly lost; checked studies trace under half to an unresolved V gene and leave the rest unexplained. The sample has roughly 80,000 clones on record, around four fifths of them singletons. The leading ten clones occupy approximately 2% of the sample. Specimen: CD4+ or CD8+ T cells sorted from blood, collected in a trial of the OX40 agonist ivuxolimab. Every receptor here comes from an adult with an advanced solid tumor such as melanoma, head and neck, liver or kidney cancer.

The rearrangement joins TRBV4-2 to TRBJ2-1; D is uncertain. The V end was cut by 1 base, the J end by 6 bases, with 7 bases between. Germline CDR1 reads LGHNA; CDR2 reads YNFKEQ. The CDR3 has 13 residues. The CDR3 sequence: CASSQVGGNEQFF. In DNA, the CDR3 is TGTGCCAGCAGCCAAGTCGGCGGCAATGAGCAGTTCTTC.

This clone was observed a few times. The rearrangement uses TRBV6-1 and TRBJ1-5; 7 bases line up with TRBD1. The J segment lost 7 bases and the V segment lost 6 bases, leaving 9 bases of the junction unmatched. The CDR3 length is 14 residues. Germline lookup yields CDR1 MNHNS and CDR2 SASEGT. CDR3 sequence: CASRPTGPGQPQHF. The CDR3 DNA follows: TGTGCCAGCAGACCGACAGGGCCGGGACAGCCCCAGCATTTT.

The CDR3 reads CASSLEGGRAGTGELFF. CDR3 nucleotide sequence: TGTGCCAGCAGCTTAGAGGGCGGCAGGGCCGGCACCGGGGAGCTGTTTTTT. The chain uses TRBV7-3 and TRBJ2-2; tentatively, D is TRBD1 or TRBD2 (5 bases each). The CDR3 runs 17 residues. Looked up from germline, CDR1 is SGHTA and CDR2 is FQGTGA. Between the trimmed V and J ends, which lost 2 bases and 4 bases, there was a span of 17 bases.

This clone appeared a few times. The rearrangement links TRBV5-1 to TRBJ2-6, with a tentative D call TRBD1 (6 bases). Trimming shortened V by 0 bases and J by 2 bases, and 15 bases separated the two germline ends. Germline CDR1 and CDR2: SGHRS and YFSETQ. The CDR3 sequence is 18 residues long. CDR3 protein: CASSLGPGTGTGANVLTF. The CDR3 region has the DNA TGCGCCAGCAGCTTGGGCCCGGGAACAGGGACTGGGGCCAACGTCCTGACTTTC.

CDR3 region: CASSPSTGRGRSGANVLTF. The DNA of the CDR3 is TGTGCCAGCAGCCCGAGTACCGGCAGGGGGAGGTCTGGGGCCAACGTCCTGACTTTC. This chain joins TRBV9 and TRBJ2-6; maybe TRBD1 (7 bases). The CDR3 is made up of 19 amino acids. Trimming cost V 4 bases and J 1 base, with 21 bases left between them. Germline V lookup: CDR1 SGDLS, CDR2 YYNGEE.

The chain recombines TRBV7-9 with TRBJ1-1; no reliable D call. V lost 3 bases and J 1 base, leaving 6 bases between the germline ends. This CDR3 is built from 13 residues. Germline V CDR1 and CDR2: SEHNR, FQNEAQ (reference sequence). In DNA form, the CDR3 reads TGTGCCAGCAGCTTTGAACAGAACACTGAAGCTTTCTTT. It encodes CASSFEQNTEAFF.